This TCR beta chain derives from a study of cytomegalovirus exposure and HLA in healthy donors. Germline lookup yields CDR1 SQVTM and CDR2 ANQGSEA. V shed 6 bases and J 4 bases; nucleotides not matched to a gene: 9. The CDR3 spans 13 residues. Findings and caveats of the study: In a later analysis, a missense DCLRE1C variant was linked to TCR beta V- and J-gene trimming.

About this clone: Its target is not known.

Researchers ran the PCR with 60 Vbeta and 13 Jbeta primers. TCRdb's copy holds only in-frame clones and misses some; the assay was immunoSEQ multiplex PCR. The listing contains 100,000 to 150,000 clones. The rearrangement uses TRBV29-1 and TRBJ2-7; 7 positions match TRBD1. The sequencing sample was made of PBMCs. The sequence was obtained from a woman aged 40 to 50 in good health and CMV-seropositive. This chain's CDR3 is CSVRTGQTYEQYF. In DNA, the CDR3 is TGCAGCGTAAGGACAGGACAGACTTACGAGCAGTACTTC.